The clone carrying this T cell receptor (beta chain) was detected many times. The sample belongs to a study of T cells after yellow fever vaccination. MiXCR, run by TCRdb on the 5' RACE reads, gives a single entry per CDR3 protein. The sample lists more than 20,000 distinct CDR3 sequences; around 5.5% were seen once. CDR1 SEHNR and CDR2 FQNEAQ come from the germline V gene (reference sequence). This CDR3 has 15 residues. The V gene lost 2 bases and the J gene lost 1 base, with 10 bases spanning the gap. The sequences come from PBMCs, either bulk or a sorted T-cell subset (CD4+, CD8+, memory, or dextramer-sorted; not recorded which), collected approximately 40 days after the first yellow fever vaccination. This sequence joins TRBV7-9 and TRBJ2-3, with D hard to call. The TCR comes from a man aged 18 to 35 who received the YFV17D yellow fever vaccine. Here the CDR3 DNA reads TGTGCCAGCAGCTTACTACTTGGGCGCACAGATACGCAGTATTTT. Translating it yields CASSLLLGRTDTQYF.